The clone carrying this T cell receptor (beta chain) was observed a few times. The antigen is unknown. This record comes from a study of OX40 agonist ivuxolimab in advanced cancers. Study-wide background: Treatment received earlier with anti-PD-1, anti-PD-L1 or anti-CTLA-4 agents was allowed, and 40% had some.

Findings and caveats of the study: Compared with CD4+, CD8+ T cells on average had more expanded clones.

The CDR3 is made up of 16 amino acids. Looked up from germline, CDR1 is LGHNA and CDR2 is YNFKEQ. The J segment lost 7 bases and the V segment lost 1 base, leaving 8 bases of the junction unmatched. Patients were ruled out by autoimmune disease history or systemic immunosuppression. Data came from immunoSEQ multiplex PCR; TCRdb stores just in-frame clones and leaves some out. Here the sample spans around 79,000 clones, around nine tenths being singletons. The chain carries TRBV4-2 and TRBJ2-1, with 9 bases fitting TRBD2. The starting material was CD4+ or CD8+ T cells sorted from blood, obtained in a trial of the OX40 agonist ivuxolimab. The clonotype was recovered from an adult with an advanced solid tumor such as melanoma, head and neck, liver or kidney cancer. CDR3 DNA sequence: TGTGCCAGCAGCCAAGTTAGCGGGAGCTCGGGTAATGAGCAGTTCTTC. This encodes CASSQVSGSSGNEQFF.